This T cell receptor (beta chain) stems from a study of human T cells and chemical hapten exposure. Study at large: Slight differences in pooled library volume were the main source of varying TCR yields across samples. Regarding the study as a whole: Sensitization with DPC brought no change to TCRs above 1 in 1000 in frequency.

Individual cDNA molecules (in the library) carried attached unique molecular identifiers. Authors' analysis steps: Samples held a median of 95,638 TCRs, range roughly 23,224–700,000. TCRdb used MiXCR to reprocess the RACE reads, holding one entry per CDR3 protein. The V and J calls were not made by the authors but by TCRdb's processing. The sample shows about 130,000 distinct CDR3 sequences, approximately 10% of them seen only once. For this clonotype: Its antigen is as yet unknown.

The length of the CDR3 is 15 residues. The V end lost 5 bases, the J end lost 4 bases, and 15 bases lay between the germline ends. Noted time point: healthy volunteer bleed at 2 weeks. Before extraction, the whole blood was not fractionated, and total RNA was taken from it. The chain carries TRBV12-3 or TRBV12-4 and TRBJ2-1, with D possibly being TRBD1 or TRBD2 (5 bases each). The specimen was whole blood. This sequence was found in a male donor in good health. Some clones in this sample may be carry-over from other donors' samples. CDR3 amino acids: CASSRDLSRYNEQFF. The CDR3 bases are TGTGCCAGCAGTCGGGACCTTTCGCGGTACAATGAGCAGTTCTTC.